This T cell receptor (beta chain) was observed in a study of immune cell composition in non-small cell lung cancer. Overall study: Tumours were mainly lung adenocarcinoma or squamous cell carcinoma.

Using immunoSEQ multiplex PCR, the repertoire was profiled, and TCRdb retains in-frame clones only, with some absent. The sample contains several hundred clones, 80% of which appear only once. Notes on the study in general: Lung squamous cell carcinoma tumours had significantly higher top 10 clone scores and productive clonality than lung adenocarcinoma. Squamous carcinomas (75%) more often had tumour-associated clones >0.5% than adenocarcinomas (roughly 35%). Adenocarcinomas with higher top tumour-associated clone frequency had more reactive TILs.

For this clone: Its matching antigen is unknown.

Germline CDR1 is SGHNT and CDR2 is YYREEE (reference sequence). This CDR3 spans 13 amino acids. V was trimmed by 4 bases and J by 8 bases, leaving 12 bases between them. The chain has TRBV5-4 and TRBJ2-2; TRBD2 is a possible D gene (6 bases). The sample taken for sequencing was lung tumor tissue. This receptor was obtained from a human donor with non-small cell lung cancer. Here the CDR3 reads CASSPTRRGELFF. The CDR3 DNA follows: TGTGCCAGCAGCCCGACTAGAAGAGGGGAGCTGTTTTTT.